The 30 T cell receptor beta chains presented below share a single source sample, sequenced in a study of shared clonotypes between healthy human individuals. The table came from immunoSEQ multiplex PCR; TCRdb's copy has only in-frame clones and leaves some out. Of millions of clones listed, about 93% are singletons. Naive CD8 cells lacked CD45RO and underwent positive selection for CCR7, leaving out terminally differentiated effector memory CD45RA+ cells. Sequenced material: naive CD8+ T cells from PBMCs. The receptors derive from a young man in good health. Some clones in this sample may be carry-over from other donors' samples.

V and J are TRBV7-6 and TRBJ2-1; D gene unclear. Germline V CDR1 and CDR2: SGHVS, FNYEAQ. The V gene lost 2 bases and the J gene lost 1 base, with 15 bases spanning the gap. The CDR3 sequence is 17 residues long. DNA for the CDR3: TGTGCCAGCAGCTTACCGCCTAACCAAGGATCCTACAATGAGCAGTTCTTC. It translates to CASSLPPNQGSYNEQFF.

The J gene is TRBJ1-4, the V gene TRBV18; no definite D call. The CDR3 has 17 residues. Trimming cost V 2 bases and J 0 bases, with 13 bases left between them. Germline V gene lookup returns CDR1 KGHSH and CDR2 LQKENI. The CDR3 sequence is CASSPSWPGPTNEKLFF. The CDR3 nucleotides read TGTGCCAGCTCACCATCATGGCCAGGCCCAACTAATGAAAAACTGTTTTTT. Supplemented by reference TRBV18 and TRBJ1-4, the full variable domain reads NAGVMQNPRHLVRRRGQEARLRCSPMKGHSHVYWYRQLPEEGLKFMVYLQKENIIDESGMPKERFSAEFPKEGPSILRIQQVVRGDSAAYFCASSPSWPGPTNEKLFFGSGTQLSVL.

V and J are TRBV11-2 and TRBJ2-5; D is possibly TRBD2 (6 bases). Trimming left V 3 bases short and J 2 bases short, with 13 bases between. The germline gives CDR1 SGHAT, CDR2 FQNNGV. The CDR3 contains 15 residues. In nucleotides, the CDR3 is TGTGCCAGCAGCTTTCTAGCGACGCCACAAGAGACCCAGTACTTC. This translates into CASSFLATPQETQYF.

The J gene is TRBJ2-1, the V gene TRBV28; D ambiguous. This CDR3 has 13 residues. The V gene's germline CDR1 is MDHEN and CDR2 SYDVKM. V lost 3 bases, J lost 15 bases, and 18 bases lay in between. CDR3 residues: CASSLTFGQTPFF. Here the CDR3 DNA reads TGTGCCAGCAGTTTGACTTTTGGTCAAACGCCGTTCTTC.

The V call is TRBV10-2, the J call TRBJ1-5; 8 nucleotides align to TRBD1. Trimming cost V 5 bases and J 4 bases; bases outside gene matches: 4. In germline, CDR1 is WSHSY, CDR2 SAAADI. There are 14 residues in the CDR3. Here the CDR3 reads CASSRRGLNQPQHF. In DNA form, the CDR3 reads TGCGCCAGCAGTCGCAGGGGGCTGAATCAGCCCCAGCATTTT.

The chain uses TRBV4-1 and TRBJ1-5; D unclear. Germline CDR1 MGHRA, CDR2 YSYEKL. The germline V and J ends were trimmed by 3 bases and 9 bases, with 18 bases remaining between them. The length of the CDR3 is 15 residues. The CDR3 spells CASSQKIGGPRPQHF. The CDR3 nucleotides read TGCGCCAGCAGCCAGAAGATAGGCGGGCCCAGGCCCCAGCATTTT.

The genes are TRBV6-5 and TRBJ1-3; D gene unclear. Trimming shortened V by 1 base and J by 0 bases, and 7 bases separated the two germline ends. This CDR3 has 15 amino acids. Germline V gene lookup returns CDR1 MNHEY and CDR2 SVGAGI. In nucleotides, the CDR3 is TGTGCCAGCAGTTACTTTCGTGGCTCTGGAAACACCATATATTTT. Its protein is CASSYFRGSGNTIYF.

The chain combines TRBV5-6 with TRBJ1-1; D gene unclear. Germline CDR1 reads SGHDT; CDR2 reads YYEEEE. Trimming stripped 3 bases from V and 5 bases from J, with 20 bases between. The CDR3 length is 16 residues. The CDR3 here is CASSSIGWEAITEAFF. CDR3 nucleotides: TGTGCCAGCAGCTCGATAGGTTGGGAGGCAATAACTGAAGCTTTCTTT.

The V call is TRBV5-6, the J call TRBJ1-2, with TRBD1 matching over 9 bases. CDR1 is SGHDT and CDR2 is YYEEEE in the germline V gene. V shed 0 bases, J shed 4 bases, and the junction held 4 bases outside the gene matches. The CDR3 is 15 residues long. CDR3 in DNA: TGTGCCAGCAGCTTGGCCGGACAGGGGATCTATGGCTACACCTTC. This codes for CASSLAGQGIYGYTF. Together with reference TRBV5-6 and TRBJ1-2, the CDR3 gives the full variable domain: DAGVTQSPTHLIKTRGQQVTLRCSPKSGHDTVSWYQQALGQGPQFIFQYYEEEERQRGNFPDRFSGHQFPNYSSELNVNALLLGDSALYLCASSLAGQGIYGYTFGSGTRLTVV.

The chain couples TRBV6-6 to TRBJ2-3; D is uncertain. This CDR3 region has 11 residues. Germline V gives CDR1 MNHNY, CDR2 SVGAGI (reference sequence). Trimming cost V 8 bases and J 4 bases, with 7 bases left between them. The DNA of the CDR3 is TGTGCCAGCGGAACCCCAGATACGCAGTATTTT. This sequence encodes CASGTPDTQYF.

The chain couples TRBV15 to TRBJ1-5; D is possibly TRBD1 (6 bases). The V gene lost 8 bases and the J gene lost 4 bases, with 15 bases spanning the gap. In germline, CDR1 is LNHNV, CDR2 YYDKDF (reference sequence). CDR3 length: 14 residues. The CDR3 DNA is TGTGCCACCGGGGCAAGGGACACTAATCAGCCCCAGCATTTT. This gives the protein CATGARDTNQPQHF. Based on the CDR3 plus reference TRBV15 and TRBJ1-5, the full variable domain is DAMVIQNPRYQVTQFGKPVTLSCSQTLNHNVMYWYQQKSSQAPKLLFHYYDKDFNNEADTPDNFQSRRPNTSFCFLDIRSPGLGDTAMYLCATGARDTNQPQHFGDGTRLSIL.

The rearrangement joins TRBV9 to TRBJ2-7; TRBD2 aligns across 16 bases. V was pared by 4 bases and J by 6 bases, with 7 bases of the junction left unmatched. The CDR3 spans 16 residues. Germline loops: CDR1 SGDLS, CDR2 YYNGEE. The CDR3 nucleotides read TGTGCCAGCAGCCTGGGCGGGACTAGCGGGAGGGTCGAGCAGTACTTC. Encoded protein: CASSLGGTSGRVEQYF. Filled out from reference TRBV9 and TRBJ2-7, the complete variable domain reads DSGVTQTPKHLITATGQRVTLRCSPRSGDLSVYWYQQSLDQGLQFLIQYYNGEERAKGNILERFSAQQFPDLHSELNLSSLELGDSALYFCASSLGGTSGRVEQYFGPGTRLTVT.

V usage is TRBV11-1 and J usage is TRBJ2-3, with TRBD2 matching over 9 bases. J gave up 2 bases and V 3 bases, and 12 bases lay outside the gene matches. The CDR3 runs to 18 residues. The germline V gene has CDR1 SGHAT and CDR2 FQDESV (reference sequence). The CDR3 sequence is CASSLTRSGRLVTDTQYF. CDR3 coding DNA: TGTGCCAGCAGCTTGACCCGGAGCGGGAGGCTCGTCACAGATACGCAGTATTTT. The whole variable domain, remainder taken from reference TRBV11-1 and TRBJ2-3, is EAEVAQSPRYKITEKSQAVAFWCDPISGHATLYWYRQILGQGPELLVQFQDESVVDDSQLPKDRFSAERLKGVDSTLKIQPAELGDSAMYLCASSLTRSGRLVTDTQYFGPGTRLTVL.

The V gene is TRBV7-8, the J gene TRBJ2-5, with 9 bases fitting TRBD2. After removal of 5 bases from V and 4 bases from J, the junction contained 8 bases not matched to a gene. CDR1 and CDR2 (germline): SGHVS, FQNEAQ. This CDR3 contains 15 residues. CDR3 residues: CASSPLAGVRETQYF. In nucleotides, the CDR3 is TGTGCCAGCAGCCCATTAGCGGGAGTACGAGAGACCCAGTACTTC.

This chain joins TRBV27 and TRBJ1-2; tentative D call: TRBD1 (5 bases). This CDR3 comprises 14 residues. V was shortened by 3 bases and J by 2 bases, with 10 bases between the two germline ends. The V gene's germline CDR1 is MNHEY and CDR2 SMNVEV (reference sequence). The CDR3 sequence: CASSFQGGNYGYTF. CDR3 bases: TGTGCCAGCAGTTTCCAGGGAGGGAACTATGGCTACACCTTC.

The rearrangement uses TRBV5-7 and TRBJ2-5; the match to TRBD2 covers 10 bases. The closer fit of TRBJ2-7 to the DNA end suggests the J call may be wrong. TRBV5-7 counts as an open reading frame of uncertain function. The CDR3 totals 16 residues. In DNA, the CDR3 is TGTGCCAGCAGCCGCCAACTAGCGGGAATCTTCTACGAGCAGTACTTC. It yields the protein CASSRQLAGIFYEQYF.

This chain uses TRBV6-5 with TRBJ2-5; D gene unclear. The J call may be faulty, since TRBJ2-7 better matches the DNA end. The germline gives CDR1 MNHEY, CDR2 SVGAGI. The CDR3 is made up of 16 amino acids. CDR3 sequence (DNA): TGTGCCAGCAGTTACTGGGCCTCGAGCGCCTCCTACGAGCAGTACTTC. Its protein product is CASSYWASSASYEQYF.

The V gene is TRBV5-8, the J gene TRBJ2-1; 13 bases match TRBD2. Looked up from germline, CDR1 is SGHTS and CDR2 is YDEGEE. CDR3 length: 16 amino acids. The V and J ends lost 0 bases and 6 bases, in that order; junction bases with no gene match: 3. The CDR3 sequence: CASSLGTSGGLNEQFF. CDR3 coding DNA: TGTGCCAGCAGCTTGGGGACTAGCGGGGGCCTCAATGAGCAGTTCTTC.

CDR3 coding DNA: TGTGCCAGCAGCGCCCCTCAGGGAGGCAATCAGCCCCAGCATTTT. It specifies CASSAPQGGNQPQHF. The V call is TRBV7-3, the J call TRBJ1-5, with D possibly being TRBD1 (5 bases). Deletions cut 5 bases from V and 2 bases from J, with 13 bases between. The CDR3 length is 15 residues. Germline assignment: CDR1 SGHTA and CDR2 FQGTGA.

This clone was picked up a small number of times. This chain's CDR3 is CASSSPDRGNQPQHF. The DNA for the CDR3 is TGTGCCAGCAGTTCCCCGGACAGGGGAAATCAGCCCCAGCATTTT. The V gene is TRBV28, the J gene TRBJ1-5, with 9 bases fitting TRBD1. From germline, CDR1 is MDHEN and CDR2 SYDVKM. This CDR3 spans 15 amino acids. Unmatched junction bases numbered 5, after V lost 4 bases and J lost 4 bases. Using reference TRBV28 and TRBJ1-5 for the parts outside the CDR3, the full variable domain is DVKVTQSSRYLVKRTGEKVFLECVQDMDHENMFWYRQDPGLGLRLIYFSYDVKMKEKGDIPEGYSVSREKKERFSLILESASTNQTSMYLCASSSPDRGNQPQHFGDGTRLSIL.

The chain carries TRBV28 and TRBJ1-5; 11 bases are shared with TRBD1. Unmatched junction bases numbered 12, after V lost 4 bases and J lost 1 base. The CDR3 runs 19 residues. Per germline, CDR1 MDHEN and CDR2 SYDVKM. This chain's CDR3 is CASSYRDRGFGVSNQPQHF. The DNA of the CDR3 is TGTGCCAGCAGTTACCGGGACAGGGGGTTCGGAGTCAGCAATCAGCCCCAGCATTTT. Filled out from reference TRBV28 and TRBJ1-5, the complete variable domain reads DVKVTQSSRYLVKRTGEKVFLECVQDMDHENMFWYRQDPGLGLRLIYFSYDVKMKEKGDIPEGYSVSREKKERFSLILESASTNQTSMYLCASSYRDRGFGVSNQPQHFGDGTRLSIL.

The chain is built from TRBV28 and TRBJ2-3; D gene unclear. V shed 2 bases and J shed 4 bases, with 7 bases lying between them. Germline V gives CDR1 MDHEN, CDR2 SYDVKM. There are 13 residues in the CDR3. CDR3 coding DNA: TGTGCCAGCAGTTTACTGCCGGCAGATACGCAGTATTTT. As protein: CASSLLPADTQYF.

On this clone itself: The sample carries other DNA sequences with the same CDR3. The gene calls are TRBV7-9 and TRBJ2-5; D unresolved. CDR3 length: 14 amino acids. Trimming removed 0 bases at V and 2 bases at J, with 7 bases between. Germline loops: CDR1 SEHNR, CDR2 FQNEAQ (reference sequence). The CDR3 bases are TGTGCCAGCAGCTTAGCAGGCATACAAGAGACCCAGTACTTC. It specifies CASSLAGIQETQYF.

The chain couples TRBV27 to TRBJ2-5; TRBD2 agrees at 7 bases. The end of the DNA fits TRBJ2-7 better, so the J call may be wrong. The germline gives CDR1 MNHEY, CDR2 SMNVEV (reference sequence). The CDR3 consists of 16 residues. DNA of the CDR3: TGTGCCAGCAACCCTACTCTGGGGGAGGGCCCCTACGAGCAGTACTTC. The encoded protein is CASNPTLGEGPYEQYF.

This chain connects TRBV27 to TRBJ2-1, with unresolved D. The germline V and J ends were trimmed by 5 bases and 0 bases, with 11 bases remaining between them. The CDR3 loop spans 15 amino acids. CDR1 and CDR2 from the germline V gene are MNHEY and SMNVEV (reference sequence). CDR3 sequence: CASSTDWGSYNEQFF. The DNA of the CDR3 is TGTGCCAGCAGTACCGACTGGGGCTCCTACAATGAGCAGTTCTTC.

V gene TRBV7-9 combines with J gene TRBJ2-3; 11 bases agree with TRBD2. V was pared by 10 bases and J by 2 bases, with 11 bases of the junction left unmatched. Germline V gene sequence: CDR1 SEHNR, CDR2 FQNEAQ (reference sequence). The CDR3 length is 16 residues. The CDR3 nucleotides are TGTGCCACCCCCGGGACTAGCGGACTTCCCACAGATACGCAGTATTTT. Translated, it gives CATPGTSGLPTDTQYF.

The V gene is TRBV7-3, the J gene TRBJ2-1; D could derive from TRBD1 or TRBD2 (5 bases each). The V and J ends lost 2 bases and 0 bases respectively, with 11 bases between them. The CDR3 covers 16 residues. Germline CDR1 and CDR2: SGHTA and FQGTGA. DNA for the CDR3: TGTGCCAGCAGCTTAGGGACGGCGACCTCCTACAATGAGCAGTTCTTC. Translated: CASSLGTATSYNEQFF.

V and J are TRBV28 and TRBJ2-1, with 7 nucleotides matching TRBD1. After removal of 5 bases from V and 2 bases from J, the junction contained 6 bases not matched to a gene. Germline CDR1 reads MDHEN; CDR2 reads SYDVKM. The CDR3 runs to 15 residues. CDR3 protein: CASSQTGTAYNEQFF. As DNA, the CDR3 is TGTGCCAGCAGTCAAACCGGGACAGCCTACAATGAGCAGTTCTTC. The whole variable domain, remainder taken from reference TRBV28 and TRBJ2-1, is DVKVTQSSRYLVKRTGEKVFLECVQDMDHENMFWYRQDPGLGLRLIYFSYDVKMKEKGDIPEGYSVSREKKERFSLILESASTNQTSMYLCASSQTGTAYNEQFFGPGTRLTVL.

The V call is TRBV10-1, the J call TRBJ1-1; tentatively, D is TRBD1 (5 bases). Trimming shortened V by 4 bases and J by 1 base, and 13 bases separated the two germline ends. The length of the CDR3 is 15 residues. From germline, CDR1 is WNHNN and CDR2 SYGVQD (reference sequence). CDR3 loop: CASSARLTANTEAFF. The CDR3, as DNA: TGCGCCAGCAGTGCTAGATTGACAGCGAACACTGAAGCTTTCTTT.

As DNA, the CDR3 is TGTGCCAGCACCCTAGGAGGGGACGCTTTCTTT. Its protein is CASTLGGDAFF. This chain links TRBV28 with TRBJ1-1, with D possibly being TRBD1 (5 bases). V dropped 7 bases and J dropped 11 bases, with 14 bases sitting between them. The CDR3 extends over 11 amino acids. Germline loops: CDR1 MDHEN, CDR2 SYDVKM.